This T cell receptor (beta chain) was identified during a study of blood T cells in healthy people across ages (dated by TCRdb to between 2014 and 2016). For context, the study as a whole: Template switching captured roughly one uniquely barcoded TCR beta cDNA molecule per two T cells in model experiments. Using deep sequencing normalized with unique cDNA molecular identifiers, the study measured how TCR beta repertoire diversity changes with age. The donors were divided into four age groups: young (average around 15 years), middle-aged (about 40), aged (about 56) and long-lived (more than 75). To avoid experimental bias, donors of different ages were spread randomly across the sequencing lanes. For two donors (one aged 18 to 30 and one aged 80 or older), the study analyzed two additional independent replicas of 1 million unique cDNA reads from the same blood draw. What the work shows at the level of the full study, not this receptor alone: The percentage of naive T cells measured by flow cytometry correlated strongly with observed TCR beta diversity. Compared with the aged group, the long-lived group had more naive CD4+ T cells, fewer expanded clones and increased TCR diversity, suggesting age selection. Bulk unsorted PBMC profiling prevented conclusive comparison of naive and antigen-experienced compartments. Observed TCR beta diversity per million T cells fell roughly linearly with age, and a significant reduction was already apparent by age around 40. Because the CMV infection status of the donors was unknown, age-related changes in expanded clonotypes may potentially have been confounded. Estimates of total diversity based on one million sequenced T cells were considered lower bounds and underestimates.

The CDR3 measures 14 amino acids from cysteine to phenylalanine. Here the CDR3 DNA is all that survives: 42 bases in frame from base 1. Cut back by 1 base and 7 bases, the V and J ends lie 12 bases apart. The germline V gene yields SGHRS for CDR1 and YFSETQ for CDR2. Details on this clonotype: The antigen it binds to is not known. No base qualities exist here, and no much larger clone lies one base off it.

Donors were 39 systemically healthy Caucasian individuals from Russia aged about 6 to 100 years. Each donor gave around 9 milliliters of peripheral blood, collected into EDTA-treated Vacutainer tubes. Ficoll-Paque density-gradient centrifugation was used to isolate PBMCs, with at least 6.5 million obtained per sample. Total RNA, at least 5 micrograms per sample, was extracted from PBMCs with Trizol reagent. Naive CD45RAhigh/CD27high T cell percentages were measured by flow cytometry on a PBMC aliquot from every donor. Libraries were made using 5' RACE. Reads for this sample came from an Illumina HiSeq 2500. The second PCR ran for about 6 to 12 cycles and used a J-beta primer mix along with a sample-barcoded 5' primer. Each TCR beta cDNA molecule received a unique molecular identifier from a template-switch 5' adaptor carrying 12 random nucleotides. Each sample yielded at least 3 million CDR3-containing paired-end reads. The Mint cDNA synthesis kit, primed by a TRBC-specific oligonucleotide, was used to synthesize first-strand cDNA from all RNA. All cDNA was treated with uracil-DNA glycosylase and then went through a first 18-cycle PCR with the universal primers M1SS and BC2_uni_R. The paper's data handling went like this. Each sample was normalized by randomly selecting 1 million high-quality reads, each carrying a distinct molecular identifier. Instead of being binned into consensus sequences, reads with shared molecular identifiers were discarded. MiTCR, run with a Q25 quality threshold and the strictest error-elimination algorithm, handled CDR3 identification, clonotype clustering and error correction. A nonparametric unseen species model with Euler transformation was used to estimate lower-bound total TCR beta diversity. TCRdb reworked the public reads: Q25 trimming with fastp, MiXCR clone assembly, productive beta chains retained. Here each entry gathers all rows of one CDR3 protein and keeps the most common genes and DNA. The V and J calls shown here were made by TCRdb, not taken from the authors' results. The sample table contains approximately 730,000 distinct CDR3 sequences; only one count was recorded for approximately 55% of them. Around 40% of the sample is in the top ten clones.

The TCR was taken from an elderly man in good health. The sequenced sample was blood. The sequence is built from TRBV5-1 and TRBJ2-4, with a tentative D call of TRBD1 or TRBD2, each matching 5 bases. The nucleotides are TGCGCCAGCAGCTTGTTCGGCTGGGGGAACATTCAGTACTTC. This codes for CASSLFGWGNIQYF. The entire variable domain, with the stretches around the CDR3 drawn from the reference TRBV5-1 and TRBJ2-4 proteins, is KAGVTQTPRYLIKTRGQQVTLSCSPISGHRSVSWYQQTPGQGLQFLFEYFSETQRNKGNFPGRFSGRQFSNSRSEMNVSTLELGDSALYLCASSLFGWGNIQYFGAGTRLSVL.